Detailed here is one TCR beta chain. Its antigen remains unknown. Measured with immunoSEQ multiplex PCR; TCRdb has only the in-frame clones, and not every one. The data show 120,000 or so clones, about 90% seen once. Germline V CDR1 and CDR2: SQVTM, ANQGSEA. Trimming took off 2 bases at V and 9 bases at J, with 11 bases between the two ends. The CDR3 runs 12 residues. This entry comes from a study of T cell responses to AZD1222 COVID-19 vaccine. Overall study findings and caveats: Just a handful of AZD1222 recipients were seropositive at baseline. Targeting of unmutated variant regions was reportedly seen in nearly half of spike-specific TCRs. Regions 160-218 and 743-854 held dominance among vaccine-associated CD4 TCRs, which spanned spike. Clonal diversity may have been underestimated in mostly white British donors.

V and J are TRBV29-1 and TRBJ2-1; possibly TRBD2 for D (5 bases). This specimen consisted of peripheral blood, obtained on day 0 of AZD1222 vaccination. The receptor's source is an adult in good health. Written as DNA, the CDR3 is TGCAGCGTTGAAAGCCTAGCAGCTGAGCAGTTCTTC. Amino acids: CSVESLAAEQFF.